This TCR beta chain came from a study of blood T cells in healthy people across ages. About 9.9 milliliters of peripheral blood were drawn from each donor. V gave up 0 bases and J gave up 0 bases; unmatched junction bases: 6. Germline CDR1 KGHDR, CDR2 SFDVKD. CDR3 length: 17 amino acids. In its sample, this clonotype was seen a few times. Primers used in a second PCR of roughly 6 to 11 cycles were a sample-barcoded 5' primer and a J-beta primer mix. MiXCR was run by TCRdb on the 5' RACE reads, yielding one entry per CDR3 protein. The sample shows 850,000 to 1,300,000 distinct CDR3 sequences, under 55% of them seen only once.

This TCR was sampled from a woman in her sixties or seventies in good health. Material for sequencing was blood. J is TRBJ2-5 and V is TRBV24-1; 7 bases fit TRBD2. The DNA of the CDR3 is TGTGCCACCAGTGATTTGGGCGGGGGACTGTACCAAGAGACCCAGTACTTC. This codes for CATSDLGGGLYQETQYF.